The rows below give T cell receptor beta chains drawn from one sample of a study of cytomegalovirus exposure and HLA in healthy donors. The protocol was immunoSEQ multiplex PCR, while the TCRdb copy is restricted to in-frame clones and leaves out a portion. Of some 150,000 clones listed, 77% are singletons. Sequencing was carried out using PBMCs. These receptors all come from a man aged 25-40 years in good health and CMV-seropositive. The CDR3 runs from the conserved cysteine through the conserved F or W. The D gene is left open where the match is weak. Clone size is given for some rows only: seen once, a few or many times, or a class if the clone is expanded.

CASSRGTGGYNEQFF	TGTGCCAGCAGCCGAGGGACAGGGGGATACAATGAGCAGTTCTTC	TRBV13	TRBD1	NA	TRBJ2-1
CASSPRTGVDTGELFF	TGTGCCAGCTCACCCCGGACAGGGGTGGACACCGGGGAGCTGTTTTTT	TRBV18	TRBD1	NA	TRBJ2-2
CSGGQVSYEQYF	TGCAGCGGTGGACAGGTCTCCTACGAGCAGTACTTC	TRBV29-1	TRBD1	NA	TRBJ2-7
CASRPQGLAGETQYF	TGTGCCAGCAGACCCCAGGGCCTCGCCGGGGAGACCCAGTACTTC	TRBV2	NA	NA	TRBJ2-5
CAISERTGGNTGELFF	TGTGCCATCAGTGAACGGACAGGGGGAAACACCGGGGAGCTGTTTTTT	TRBV10-3	TRBD1	NA	TRBJ2-2
CASSLVEEYEQYF	TGTGCCAGCAGCTTAGTTGAGGAGTACGAGCAGTACTTC	TRBV7-8	NA	NA	TRBJ2-7
CASSIGLVREQYF	TGTGCCAGCAGTATCGGACTAGTTCGCGAGCAGTACTTC	TRBV27	TRBD2	NA	TRBJ2-7
CASSLGASGGYNEQFF	TGCGCCAGCAGCTTGGGTGCTAGCGGGGGGTACAATGAGCAGTTCTTC	TRBV5-1	TRBD2	NA	TRBJ2-1
CAWTGQNNQPQHF	TGTGCCTGGACGGGACAGAACAATCAGCCCCAGCATTTT	TRBV30	TRBD1	NA	TRBJ1-5
CASSPRRQGAYEQYF	TGTGCCAGCAGCCCCCGCCGACAGGGGGCTTACGAGCAGTACTTC	TRBV9	TRBD1	NA	TRBJ2-7
CASSFGGEQYF	TGTGCCAGCAGCTTCGGTGGTGAGCAGTACTTC	TRBV11-3	NA	NA	TRBJ2-7
CASSQPSSPKGADTQYF	TGTGCCAGCAGTCAACCCTCTTCCCCAAAGGGGGCAGATACGCAGTATTTT	TRBV7-9	NA	NA	TRBJ2-3
CASTRAQETQYF	TGTGCCAGCACCAGGGCTCAAGAGACCCAGTACTTC	TRBV2	NA	few	TRBJ2-5
CAWTGQGHTPLHF	TGTGCCTGGACGGGACAGGGGCATACACCCCTCCACTTT	TRBV30	TRBD1	NA	TRBJ1-6
CASSYRLAGSTDTQYF	TGTGCCAGCAGCTACAGACTAGCGGGGAGCACAGATACGCAGTATTTT	TRBV7-8	TRBD2	NA	TRBJ2-3
CASSYRDRLANEKLFF	TGTGCCAGCAGCTACAGGGACAGGCTAGCTAATGAAAAACTGTTTTTT	TRBV7-9	TRBD1	NA	TRBJ1-4
CASSGQGSTNSPLHF	TGTGCCAGCAGCGGACAGGGTAGCACCAATTCACCCCTCCACTTT	TRBV9	TRBD1	NA	TRBJ1-6
CASSLWEENSPLHF	TGTGCCAGCAGTTTATGGGAGGAAAATTCACCCCTCCACTTT	TRBV27	NA	NA	TRBJ1-6
CASKRYLLAGGPGELFF	TGTGCCAGCAAACGGTACCTTCTAGCGGGGGGGCCCGGGGAGCTGTTTTTT	TRBV2	TRBD2	NA	TRBJ2-2
CASSLAQTGIGETQYF	TGTGCCAGCAGCTTAGCGCAGACAGGGATAGGAGAGACCCAGTACTTC	TRBV7-6	TRBD1	NA	TRBJ2-5
CASADRVARNEQFF	TGTGCCAGCGCGGACAGGGTGGCTCGAAATGAGCAGTTCTTC	TRBV27	TRBD1	NA	TRBJ2-1
CASSLRETYTQETQYF	TGTGCCAGCAGCTTAAGGGAGACTTACACTCAAGAGACCCAGTACTTC	TRBV7-2	NA	NA	TRBJ2-5
CASSLVPGVDTEAFF	TGTGCCAGCAGCTTAGTCCCGGGTGTGGACACTGAAGCTTTCTTT	TRBV11-2	NA	NA	TRBJ1-1
CAWSVGGQVRVAFF	TGTGCCTGGAGTGTAGGAGGACAGGTTCGAGTAGCTTTCTTT	TRBV30	TRBD1	NA	TRBJ1-1
CASSPRTGGHEKLFF	TGTGCCAGCAGCCCGCGGACAGGGGGCCATGAAAAACTGTTTTTT	TRBV14	TRBD1	NA	TRBJ1-4
CASSLGQLNTEAFF	TGTGCCAGCAGCCTAGGACAGTTGAACACTGAAGCTTTCTTT	TRBV7-9	NA	NA	TRBJ1-1
CASSRTGLGETQYF	TGTGCCAGCAGCCGGACAGGACTGGGAGAGACCCAGTACTTC	TRBV7-7	TRBD1	NA	TRBJ2-5
CASSLSNRVYEQYF	TGCGCCAGCAGCTTGAGCAACAGGGTATACGAGCAGTACTTC	TRBV5-1	NA	few	TRBJ2-7
CATSREADSPLHF	TGTGCCACCAGCAGAGAGGCGGATTCACCCCTCCACTTT	TRBV15	NA	NA	TRBJ1-6
CASSQDRGLFEQYF	TGTGCCAGCAGCCAAGATCGGGGGTTGTTCGAGCAGTACTTC	TRBV14	NA	NA	TRBJ2-7
CASSINEDRGDGELFF	TGCGCCAGCAGCATAAACGAGGACAGGGGGGACGGGGAGCTGTTTTTT	TRBV5-1	TRBD1	NA	TRBJ2-2
CASGIRGGAETQYF	TGTGCCAGCGGAATAAGGGGGGGGGCAGAGACCCAGTACTTC	TRBV6-6	NA	NA	TRBJ2-5
CASSRSGTENTGELFF	TGCGCCAGCAGCAGATCCGGGACAGAGAACACCGGGGAGCTGTTTTTT	TRBV5-1	TRBD1	NA	TRBJ2-2
CASSAQEGVDEQYF	TGTGCCAGCAGCGCACAGGAAGGGGTCGACGAGCAGTACTTC	TRBV7-9	NA	NA	TRBJ2-7
CASSARTGGSNTEAFF	TGTGCCAGCAGCGCTCGGACAGGGGGCTCGAACACTGAAGCTTTCTTT	TRBV7-6	TRBD1	NA	TRBJ1-1
CASSHWTVYNEQFF	TGCGCCAGCAGCCACTGGACAGTATACAATGAGCAGTTCTTC	TRBV5-1	NA	NA	TRBJ2-1
CASSLTPGGNQPQHF	TGTGCCAGCAGCTTAACACCAGGGGGAAATCAGCCCCAGCATTTT	TRBV7-2	TRBD1	NA	TRBJ1-5
CASSGYRGAKNIQYF	TGTGCCAGCAGTGGGTACAGGGGAGCCAAAAACATTCAGTACTTC	TRBV25-1	TRBD1	NA	TRBJ2-4
CASSGDRASTDTQYF	TGTGCCAGCAGCGGGGACAGGGCTAGCACAGATACGCAGTATTTT	TRBV9	TRBD1	NA	TRBJ2-3
CASSIQGAGGTEAFF	TGTGCCAGCAGCATACAGGGGGCCGGGGGCACTGAAGCTTTCTTT	TRBV5-6	TRBD1	NA	TRBJ1-1
CASSERGLAGIQETQYF	TGCGCCAGCAGTGAGAGGGGACTAGCGGGGATCCAAGAGACCCAGTACTTC	TRBV10-1	TRBD2	NA	TRBJ2-5
CASSYSTSGDTDTQYF	TGTGCCAGCAGTTACTCAACTAGCGGGGACACAGATACGCAGTATTTT	TRBV6-5	TRBD2	NA	TRBJ2-3
CASSIQFQETQYF	TGTGCCAGCAGCATACAGTTCCAAGAGACCCAGTACTTC	TRBV6-5	NA	NA	TRBJ2-5
CASSDRGGLAKNIQYF	TGTGCCAGCAGTGACAGGGGAGGGTTAGCCAAAAACATTCAGTACTTC	TRBV2	NA	NA	TRBJ2-4
CSVEAGAGETQYF	TGCAGCGTTGAAGCTGGAGCGGGAGAGACCCAGTACTTC	TRBV29-1	NA	few	TRBJ2-5
CASSLLEARGTQYF	TGCGCCAGCAGCTTGTTGGAGGCCCGGGGGACCCAGTACTTC	TRBV5-1	NA	few	TRBJ2-5
CASSGKETGELFF	TGTGCCAGCAGCGGGAAGGAAACCGGGGAGCTGTTTTTT	TRBV6-5	NA	NA	TRBJ2-2
CASSLTSGGAYEQYF	TGTGCCAGCAGCCTAACTAGCGGGGGGGCCTACGAGCAGTACTTC	TRBV7-2	TRBD2	NA	TRBJ2-7
CASAGTGPGNTIYF	TGTGCCAGCGCAGGTACAGGGCCAGGAAACACCATATATTTT	TRBV2	NA	NA	TRBJ1-3
CASSPTGAGEQYF	TGTGCCAGCAGCCCCACAGGGGCAGGTGAGCAGTACTTC	TRBV7-6	TRBD1	NA	TRBJ2-7
CASSQDGVVGSPLHF	TGCGCCAGCAGCCAAGACGGGGTGGTAGGGTCACCCCTCCACTTT	TRBV4-1	NA	NA	TRBJ1-6
CASSPSGGVGGELFF	TGTGCCAGCAGCCCTAGCGGGGGGGTCGGCGGGGAGCTGTTTTTT	TRBV7-2	TRBD2	NA	TRBJ2-2
CASSLAGVTEAFF	TGTGCCAGCAGCTTAGCAGGGGTGACTGAAGCTTTCTTT	TRBV7-6	NA	NA	TRBJ1-1
CASSLSPGQMDTIYF	TGTGCCAGCAGTTTATCCCCCGGACAGATGGACACCATATATTTT	TRBV28	NA	NA	TRBJ1-3
CASSTGGSGTDTQYF	TGTGCCAGCTCCACAGGAGGGAGTGGCACAGATACGCAGTATTTT	TRBV28	NA	NA	TRBJ2-3
CASSGHPFYTF	TGTGCCAGCAGCGGACACCCGTTCTACACCTTC	TRBV7-9	NA	NA	TRBJ1-2
CASSLASGTEAFF	TGTGCCAGCAGCTTAGCGAGCGGCACTGAAGCTTTCTTT	TRBV11-2	NA	once	TRBJ1-1
CATSTTGADTGELFF	TGTGCCACCAGTACAACAGGGGCTGACACCGGGGAGCTGTTTTTT	TRBV15	TRBD1	NA	TRBJ2-2
CASSYGGHYEQYF	TGTGCCAGCAGTTACGGGGGCCACTACGAGCAGTACTTC	TRBV6-5	NA	NA	TRBJ2-7
CASSPSGGAGGELFF	TGTGCCAGCAGCCCGAGCGGGGGGGCCGGCGGGGAGCTGTTTTTT	TRBV7-8	TRBD2	few	TRBJ2-2